A selection of T cell receptor beta chains follows, all from one sample in a study of T-cell memory formation after mild COVID-19. In TCRdb, the 5' RACE reads were re-called with MiXCR into one record per CDR3 protein. The sample comprises more than 200,000 distinct CDR3 sequences, approximately 16% of which are singletons, and 3.5% rests with the top ten. The sequenced sample was PBMCs or a T cell subset sorted from them (not recorded which). These receptors were taken from a man between 18 and 35 years old who had mild COVID-19 (a few samples of this study predate the infection). Cell type and time point are not known. The CDR3 runs from the conserved cysteine through the conserved F or W. D genes are given only for firm matches. The listing skips clone size in some rows; elsewhere it reads once, few, many or a size class.

size: many
D: .
J: TRBJ1-1
V: TRBV5-1
DNA: TGCGCCAGCAGCCGGGAAGGGAGCACTGAAGCTTTCTTT
CDR3: CASSREGSTEAFF

size: .
D: .
J: TRBJ2-2
V: TRBV7-2
DNA: TGTGCCAGCAGCTTAACGGCGGGGTCGTACACCGGGGAGCTGTTTTTT
CDR3: CASSLTAGSYTGELFF

size: .
D: TRBD1
J: TRBJ2-5
V: TRBV5-1
DNA: TGCGCCAGCAGAACAGGGACAGGGGGTCGGGAGACCCAGTACTTC
CDR3: CASRTGTGGRETQYF

size: .
D: TRBD1
J: TRBJ2-7
V: TRBV11-2
DNA: TGTGCCAGCAGCGCCGACAGGGCCTACGAGCAGTACTTC
CDR3: CASSADRAYEQYF

size: few
D: .
J: TRBJ1-3
V: TRBV25-1
DNA: TGTGCCAGCAGTGACCTCAGGGATGTAGGTTTTGGAAACACCATATATTTT
CDR3: CASSDLRDVGFGNTIYF

size: .
D: TRBD2
J: TRBJ2-7
V: TRBV10-3
DNA: TGTGCCATCAGAGGGACTAGCGGGGGCTTGGCCGGGGAGCAGTACTTC
CDR3: CAIRGTSGGLAGEQYF

size: .
D: TRBD1
J: TRBJ1-1
V: TRBV5-1
DNA: TGCGCCAGCAGCCCGCCAGGGGGGGCGGACACTGAAGCTTTCTTT
CDR3: CASSPPGGADTEAFF

size: .
D: TRBD1
J: TRBJ1-2
V: TRBV7-2
DNA: TGTGCCAGCAGCTTAATGGACAGGGGGCAATGGGGCTACACCTTC
CDR3: CASSLMDRGQWGYTF

size: few
D: .
J: TRBJ1-1
V: TRBV12-3/TRBV12-4
DNA: TGTGCCAGCAGTACAGGGTACGGCACTGAAGCTTTCTTT
CDR3: CASSTGYGTEAFF

size: .
D: .
J: TRBJ2-7
V: TRBV7-9
DNA: TGTGCCAGCAGCTTAGAGACTCCCTGCTACGAGCAGTACTTC
CDR3: CASSLETPCYEQYF

size: few
D: .
J: TRBJ2-6
V: TRBV2
DNA: TGTGCCAGCAGTTTTCTTCGCTCTGGGGCCAACGTCCTGACTTTC
CDR3: CASSFLRSGANVLTF